This TCR beta chain is from a study of response to subunit inactivated influenza vaccine. Findings and caveats of the study: Authors proposed each seasonal influenza vaccination draws in few new T cells.

TCRdb recomputed calls from the RT-PCR reads with MiXCR, one row per CDR3 protein. The sample lists about 540,000 distinct CDR3 sequences, 20% to 25% occurring once. Trimming left V 3 bases short and J 2 bases short, with 10 bases between. The CDR3 has 14 amino acids. This clonotype was recorded a few times. What it recognizes is unknown. Separately, the same data were catalogued under a study of T cells expressing NK-cell markers. Per that study: It was by 5'RACE template switching with UMIs that TCR beta cDNA was made. HCMV seropositivity marked most of the eight sequenced donors; one was seronegative. Restriction of sorting to alpha-beta TCR T cells was accomplished in several experiments using an anti-gamma-delta TCR antibody. Similarly, these clonotypes led the CD3+CD56-NKG2C+ fraction as well in several donors.

The chain combines TRBV12-3 or TRBV12-4 with TRBJ1-1; D call uncertain. Sequencing used CD4+ T cells sorted from PBMCs, obtained 12 days after vaccination. The sequence was collected from a man aged 45 to 65 who received an inactivated influenza vaccine. The CDR3 nucleotides are TGTGCCAGCAGTTTGGGAGACATCAACACTGAAGCTTTCTTT. Encoded protein: CASSLGDINTEAFF.